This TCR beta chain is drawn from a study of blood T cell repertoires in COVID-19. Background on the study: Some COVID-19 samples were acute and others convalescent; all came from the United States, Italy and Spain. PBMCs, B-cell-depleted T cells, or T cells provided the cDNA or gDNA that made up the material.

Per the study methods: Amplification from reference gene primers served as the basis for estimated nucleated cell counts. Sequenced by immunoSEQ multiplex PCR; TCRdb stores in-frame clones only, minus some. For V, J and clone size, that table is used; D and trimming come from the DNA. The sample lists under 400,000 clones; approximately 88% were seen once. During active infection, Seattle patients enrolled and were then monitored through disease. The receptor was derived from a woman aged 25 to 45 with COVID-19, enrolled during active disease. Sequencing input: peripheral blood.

The CDR3: CASSLPGGVGGYTF. CDR3 coding DNA: TGTGCCAGCAGCTTGCCGGGGGGCGTTGGTGGCTACACCTTC. This rearrangement joins TRBV5-4 to TRBJ1-2; D may be TRBD1 (6 bases). This CDR3 spans 14 amino acids. Between the trimmed V and J ends, which lost 1 base and 7 bases, there was a span of 14 bases. Germline V gene sequence: CDR1 SGHNT, CDR2 YYREEE (reference sequence).